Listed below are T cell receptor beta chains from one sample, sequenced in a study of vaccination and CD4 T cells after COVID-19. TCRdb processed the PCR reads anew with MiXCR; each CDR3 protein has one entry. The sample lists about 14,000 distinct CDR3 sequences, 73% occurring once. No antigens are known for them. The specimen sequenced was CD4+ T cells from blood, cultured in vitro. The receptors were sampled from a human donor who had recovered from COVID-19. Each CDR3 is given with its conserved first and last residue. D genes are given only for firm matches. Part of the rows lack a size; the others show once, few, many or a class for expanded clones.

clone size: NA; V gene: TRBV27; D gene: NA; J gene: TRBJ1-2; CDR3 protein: CASSPYRGAVSRPTNYGYTF; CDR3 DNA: TGTGCCAGCAGCCCTTATCGGGGTGCAGTGTCACGCCCGACTAACTATGGCTACACCTTC
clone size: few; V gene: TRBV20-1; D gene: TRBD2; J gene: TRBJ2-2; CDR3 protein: CSARDATGLAGGTGELFF; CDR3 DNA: TGCAGTGCTAGAGACGCAACGGGACTAGCGGGTGGCACCGGGGAGCTGTTTTTT
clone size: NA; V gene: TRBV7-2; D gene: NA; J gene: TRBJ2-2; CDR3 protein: CASSGVGRPYQGAHPGELFF; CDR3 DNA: TGTGCCAGCAGCGGGGTTGGAAGACCCTATCAAGGGGCCCACCCCGGGGAGCTGTTTTTT
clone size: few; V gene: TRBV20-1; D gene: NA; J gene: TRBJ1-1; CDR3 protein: CSASRDTEAFF; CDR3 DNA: TGCAGTGCTTCGAGGGACACTGAAGCTTTCTTT
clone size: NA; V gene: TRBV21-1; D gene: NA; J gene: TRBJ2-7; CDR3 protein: CATHEQYF; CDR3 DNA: TGTGCCACCCACGAGCAGTACTTC
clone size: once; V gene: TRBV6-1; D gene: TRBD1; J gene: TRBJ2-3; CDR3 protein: CASSRGDRLSTDTQYF; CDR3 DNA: TGTGCCAGCAGCCGCGGGGACAGGTTGTCCACAGATACGCAGTATTTT
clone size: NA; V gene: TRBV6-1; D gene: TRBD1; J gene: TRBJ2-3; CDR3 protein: CASSSGTALSSTDTQYF; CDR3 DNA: TGTGCCAGCAGCTCCGGGACAGCCTTATCTAGCACAGATACGCAGTATTTT
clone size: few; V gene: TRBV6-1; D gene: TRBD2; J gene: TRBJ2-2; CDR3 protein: CASSTPFTGLAGGTGELFF; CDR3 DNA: TGTGCCAGCAGTACCCCCTTTACGGGGCTAGCGGGAGGTACCGGGGAGCTGTTTTTT
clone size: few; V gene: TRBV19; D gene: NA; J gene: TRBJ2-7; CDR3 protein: CASSGNRPLYEQYF; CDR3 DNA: TGTGCCAGTAGTGGAAACAGGCCTCTCTACGAGCAGTACTTC
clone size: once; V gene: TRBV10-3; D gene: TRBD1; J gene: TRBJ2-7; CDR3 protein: CATGTGSYEQYF; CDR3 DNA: TGTGCCACCGGGACAGGGTCCTACGAGCAGTACTTC
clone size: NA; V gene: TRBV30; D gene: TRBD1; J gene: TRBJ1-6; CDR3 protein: CAWVKWAGGDSPLHF; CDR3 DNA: TGTGCCTGGGTGAAATGGGCAGGGGGCGATTCACCCCTCCACTTT
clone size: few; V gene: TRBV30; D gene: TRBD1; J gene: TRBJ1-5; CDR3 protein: CAWSRTGGTGNQPQHF; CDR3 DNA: TGTGCCTGGAGTAGGACAGGGGGTACCGGCAATCAGCCCCAGCATTTT
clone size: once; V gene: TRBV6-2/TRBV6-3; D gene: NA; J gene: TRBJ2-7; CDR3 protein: CASSYRQPPSYEQYF; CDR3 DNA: TGTGCCAGCAGTTACCGACAGCCTCCTTCCTACGAGCAGTACTTC
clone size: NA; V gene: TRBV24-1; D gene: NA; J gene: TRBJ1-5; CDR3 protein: CATSGGDNQPQHF; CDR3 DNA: TGTGCCACCAGTGGAGGGGATAATCAGCCCCAGCATTTT
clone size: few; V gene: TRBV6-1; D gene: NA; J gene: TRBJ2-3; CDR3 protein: CASSLEAPDTQYF; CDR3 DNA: TGTGCCAGCAGCCTCGAGGCGCCCGATACGCAGTATTTT
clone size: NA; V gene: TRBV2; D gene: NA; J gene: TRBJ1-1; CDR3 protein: CASTNSNTEAFF; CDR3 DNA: TGTGCCAGCACTAACAGTAACACTGAAGCTTTCTTT
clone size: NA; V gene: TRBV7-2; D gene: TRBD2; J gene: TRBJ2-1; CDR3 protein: CASSSTSGDENEQFF; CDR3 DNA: TGTGCCAGCAGCTCGACTAGCGGGGACGAAAATGAGCAGTTCTTC
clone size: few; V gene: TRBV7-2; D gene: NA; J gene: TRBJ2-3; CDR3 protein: CASSLRETDTQYF; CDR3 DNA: TGTGCCAGCAGCTTACGCGAGACAGATACGCAGTATTTT
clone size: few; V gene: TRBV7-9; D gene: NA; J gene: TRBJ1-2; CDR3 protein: CASSPLRELRDDGYTF; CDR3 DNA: TGTGCCAGCAGCCCCCTCCGGGAACTGAGGGACGATGGCTACACCTTC
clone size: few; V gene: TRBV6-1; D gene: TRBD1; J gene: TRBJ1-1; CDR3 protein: CASSLNQGAHPFF; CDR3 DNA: TGTGCCAGCAGTCTTAACCAGGGGGCGCATCCTTTCTTT
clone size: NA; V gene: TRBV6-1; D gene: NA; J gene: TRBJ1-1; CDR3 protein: CASRRVQGTEAFF; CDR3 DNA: TGTGCCAGCAGGAGAGTACAGGGTACTGAAGCTTTCTTT
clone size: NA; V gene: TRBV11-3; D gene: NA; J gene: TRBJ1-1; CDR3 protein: CASSLDPGREAFF; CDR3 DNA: TGTGCCAGCAGCTTAGATCCGGGGAGAGAAGCTTTCTTT
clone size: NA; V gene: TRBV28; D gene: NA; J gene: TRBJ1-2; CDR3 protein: CASNSYNYGYTF; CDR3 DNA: TGTGCCAGCAACAGCTATAACTATGGCTACACCTTC
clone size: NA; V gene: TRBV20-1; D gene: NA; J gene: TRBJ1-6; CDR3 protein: CSARGMGRDSPLHF; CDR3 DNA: TGCAGTGCTAGAGGTATGGGTCGTGATTCACCCCTCCACTTT
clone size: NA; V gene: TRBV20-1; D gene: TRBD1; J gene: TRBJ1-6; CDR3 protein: CSARDRTGRNSPLHF; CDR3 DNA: TGCAGTGCTAGAGACCGGACAGGACGAAATTCACCCCTCCACTTT
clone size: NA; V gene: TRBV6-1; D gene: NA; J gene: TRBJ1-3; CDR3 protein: CASSEGDGPWNTIYF; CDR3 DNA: TGTGCCAGCAGTGAAGGAGACGGCCCTTGGAACACCATATATTTT
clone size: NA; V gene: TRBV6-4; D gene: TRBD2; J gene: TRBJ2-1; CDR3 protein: CASSALAGLGSEQFF; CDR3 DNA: TGTGCCAGCAGTGCCCTAGCGGGTTTGGGGAGCGAGCAGTTCTTC
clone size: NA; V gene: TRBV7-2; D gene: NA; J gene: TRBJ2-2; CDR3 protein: CASSLRAAGELFF; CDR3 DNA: TGTGCCAGCAGCTTAAGGGCAGCCGGGGAGCTGTTTTTT
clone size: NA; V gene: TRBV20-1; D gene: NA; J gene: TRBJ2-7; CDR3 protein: CSARPRAHEQYF; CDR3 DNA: TGCAGTGCTAGGCCGAGGGCCCACGAGCAGTACTTC
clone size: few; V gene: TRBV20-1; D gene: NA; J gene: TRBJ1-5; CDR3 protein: CSARFPGANQPQHF; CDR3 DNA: TGCAGTGCTAGATTCCCGGGGGCCAATCAGCCCCAGCATTTT
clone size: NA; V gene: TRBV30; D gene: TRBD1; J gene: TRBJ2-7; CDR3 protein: CAWNTGGRGEQYF; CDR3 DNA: TGTGCCTGGAATACAGGGGGTAGAGGCGAGCAGTACTTC
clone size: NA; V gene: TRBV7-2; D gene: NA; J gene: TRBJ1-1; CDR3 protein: CASSLDQGDWTEAFF; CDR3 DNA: TGTGCCAGCAGCTTAGATCAGGGCGATTGGACTGAAGCTTTCTTT
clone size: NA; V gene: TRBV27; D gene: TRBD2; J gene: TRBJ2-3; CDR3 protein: CASSARLATDTQYF; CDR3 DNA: TGTGCCAGCAGTGCTCGACTAGCGACAGATACGCAGTATTTT
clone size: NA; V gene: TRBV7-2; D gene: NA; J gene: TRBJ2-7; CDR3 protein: CASTPYEQYF; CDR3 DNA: TGTGCCAGCACGCCCTACGAGCAGTACTTC
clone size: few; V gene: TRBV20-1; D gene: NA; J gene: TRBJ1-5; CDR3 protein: CSATLRRSNQPQHF; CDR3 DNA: TGCAGTGCTACATTAAGGCGAAGCAATCAGCCCCAGCATTTT
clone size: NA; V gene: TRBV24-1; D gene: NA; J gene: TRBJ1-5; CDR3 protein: CATSDGYSNQPQHF; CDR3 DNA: TGTGCCACCAGTGACGGATATAGCAATCAGCCCCAGCATTTT
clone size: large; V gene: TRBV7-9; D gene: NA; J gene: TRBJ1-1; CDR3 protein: CASSLGGLFTEAFF; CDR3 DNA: TGTGCCAGCAGCTTGGGGGGCCTCTTCACTGAAGCTTTCTTT
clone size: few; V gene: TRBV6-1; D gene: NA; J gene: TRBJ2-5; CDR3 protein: CASNTPGGTSAQRETQYF; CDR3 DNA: TGTGCCAGCAACACGCCGGGGGGCACTAGCGCCCAGAGGGAGACCCAGTACTTC